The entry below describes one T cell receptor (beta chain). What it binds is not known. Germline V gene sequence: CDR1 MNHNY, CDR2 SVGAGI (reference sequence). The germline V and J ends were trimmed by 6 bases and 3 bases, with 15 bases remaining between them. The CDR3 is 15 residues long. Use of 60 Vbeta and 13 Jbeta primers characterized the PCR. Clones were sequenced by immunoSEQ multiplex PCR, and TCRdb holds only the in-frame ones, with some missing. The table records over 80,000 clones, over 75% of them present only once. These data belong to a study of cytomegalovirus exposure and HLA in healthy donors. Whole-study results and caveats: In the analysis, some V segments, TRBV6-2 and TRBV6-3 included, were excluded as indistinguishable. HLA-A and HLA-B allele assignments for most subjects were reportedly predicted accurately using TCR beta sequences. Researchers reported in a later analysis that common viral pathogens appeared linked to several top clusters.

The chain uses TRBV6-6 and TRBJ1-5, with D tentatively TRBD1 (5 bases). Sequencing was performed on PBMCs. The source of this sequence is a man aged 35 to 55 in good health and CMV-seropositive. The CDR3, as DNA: TGTGCCAGCAGCTCCCAGGGCTATGACAATCAGCCCCAGCATTTT. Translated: CASSSQGYDNQPQHF.